Reported below is one T cell receptor beta chain. What it binds is unknown. V lost 7 bases, J lost 3 bases, and 1 base stayed unmatched. The CDR3 totals 12 residues. The data originate from a study of shared clonotypes between healthy human individuals. Study summary: Researchers assigned three CD4 naive, three CD4 memory, two CD8 naive and one CD8 memory plate to each donor. Study-level findings and limits: Generation probabilities of non-shared clonotypes were lower (relative to those shared by all four donors). The genetic and exposure-history diversity represented was limited by few donors.

Produced via immunoSEQ multiplex PCR; TCRdb's table is partial and in-frame only. Found here are hundreds of thousands of clones, approximately 73% of them singletons; the top ten hold around 2%. This sequence originates from a woman aged 25-40 years in good health. Source material: memory CD4+ T cells sorted from blood. Documented subset: CD45RA-negative fraction. This sequence joins TRBV23-1 and TRBJ2-3; 7 nucleotides match TRBD1. TRBV23-1 is labeled an ORF, and its function is uncertain. The CDR3 sequence: CASNRGTDTQYF. The CDR3 bases are TGCGCCAGCAACAGGGGTACAGATACGCAGTATTTT.